These 19 T cell receptor beta chains originate from one sample sequenced in a study of blood T cells in healthy people across ages. The second PCR ran roughly 6 to 11 cycles with a sample-barcoded 5' primer and J-beta primers. TCRdb recomputed calls from the 5' RACE reads with MiXCR, one row per CDR3 protein. This sample has hundreds of thousands of distinct CDR3 sequences, with 53% found just once. Sequencing input: blood. These receptor sequences come from a man of 80 years or more in good health.

This clonotype was found a few times. V is TRBV28 and J is TRBJ1-5; 10 bases match TRBD1. The CDR3 has 17 amino acids. V lost 8 bases and J lost 3; bases outside the gene matches: 13. Per the germline V gene, CDR1 is MDHEN and CDR2 is SYDVKM. CDR3 coding DNA: TGTGCCAGCCGGGGGACAGGGGCCCTAGTCGCCAATCAGCCCCAGCATTTT. This translates into CASRGTGALVANQPQHF.

The gene calls are TRBV7-6 and TRBJ1-6, with D perhaps TRBD1 (6 bases). CDR1 and CDR2 (germline): SGHVS, FNYEAQ. Trimming cost V 0 bases and J 7 bases, with 16 bases left between them. This CDR3 contains 17 residues. Here the CDR3 reads CASSLASGGTPNSPLHF. The DNA for the CDR3 is TGTGCCAGCAGCTTAGCTAGTGGCGGGACACCAAATTCACCCCTCCACTTT.

The J gene is TRBJ2-4, the V gene TRBV13; 11 bases fit TRBD2. Germline CDR1 and CDR2: PRHDT and FYEKMQ (reference sequence). J was trimmed by 2 bases and V by 5 bases; bases with no gene match: 5. This CDR3 spans 16 amino acids. CDR3: CASSRGLAVTKNIQYF. CDR3 in DNA: TGTGCCAGCAGCCGGGGACTAGCGGTTACCAAAAACATTCAGTACTTC. Complete variable domain (other parts from reference TRBV13 and TRBJ2-4): AAGVIQSPRHLIKEKRETATLKCYPIPRHDTVYWYQQGPGQDPQFLISFYEKMQSDKGSIPDRFSAQQFSDYHSELNMSSLELGDSALYFCASSRGLAVTKNIQYFGAGTRLSVL.

The chain links TRBV29-1 to TRBJ2-1, with 9 bases fitting TRBD2. CDR1 is SQVTM, CDR2 ANQGSEA, per germline. J lost 2 bases, V lost 4 bases, and 3 bases had no gene match. The CDR3 is made up of 14 amino acids. CDR3 residues: CSVGLAAAYNEQFF. Written as DNA, the CDR3 is TGCAGCGTTGGACTAGCGGCCGCCTACAATGAGCAGTTCTTC.

This chain connects TRBV7-9 to TRBJ2-1; no firm D call. CDR3 length equals 14 residues. Trimming removed 5 bases from V and 10 bases from J, with 18 bases in between. CDR1 SEHNR and CDR2 FQNEAQ come from the germline V gene (reference sequence). CDR3 amino acids: CASSRTALSYEQFF. The CDR3 bases are TGTGCCAGCAGCCGGACGGCGCTCTCCTACGAGCAGTTCTTC.

As regards this clonotype: One junction end does not reproduce the germline sequence, and a read error may be involved. The CDR3 region has the DNA TGCGCCGGCAGCTTCAGACCTCTGTACGAGCAGTACTTC. Translation: CAGSFRPLYEQYF. The chain recombines TRBV5-1 with TRBJ2-5, with unresolved D. The end of the DNA is better explained by TRBJ2-7, so the J call may be wrong. The CDR3 totals 13 residues. CDR1 and CDR2 (germline): SGHRS, YFSETQ.

The table lists this clonotype with a few counts. This chain joins TRBV20-1 and TRBJ2-5; 8 bases are shared with TRBD2. V lost 4 bases and J lost 6; bases outside the gene matches: 4. The CDR3 runs to 12 residues. CDR1 is DFQATT and CDR2 is SNEGSKA in the germline V gene (reference sequence). For the CDR3, the DNA is TGCAGTGCTAAGTCTAGCGGGCAGACCCAGTACTTC. Translation: CSAKSSGQTQYF.

The gene calls are TRBV6-1 and TRBJ2-1, with a possible D match to TRBD2 (6 bases). V lost 4 bases and J 6 bases, leaving 16 bases between the germline ends. The CDR3 consists of 15 residues. CDR1 is MNHNS and CDR2 is SASEGT in the germline V gene. The CDR3 coding sequence is TGTGCCAGCAGTGGGAGGGCAGGGCCCACCAATGAGCAGTTCTTC. The encoded protein is CASSGRAGPTNEQFF.

The chain links TRBV3-1 to TRBJ1-2; 7 bases align to TRBD1. The V and J ends lost 5 bases and 6 bases, in that order; junction bases with no gene match: 12. The CDR3 totals 15 residues. Per germline, CDR1 LGHDT and CDR2 YNNKEL (reference sequence). The CDR3 sequence: CASSSLTGQGHGYTF. The CDR3 coding sequence is TGTGCCAGCAGCTCGCTGACAGGGCAGGGGCATGGCTACACCTTC.

A few counts support this clonotype. The chain has TRBV12-3 or TRBV12-4 and TRBJ2-1; 8 nucleotides align to TRBD2. J lost 12 bases, V lost 3 bases, and 4 bases had no gene match. This CDR3 contains 12 residues. The CDR3, as DNA: TGTGCCAGCAGTTTTTCAACTAGCGGGCAGTTCTTC. It translates to CASSFSTSGQFF.

This clonotype was observed once. The chain joins TRBV2 to TRBJ2-7; D may match TRBD1 or TRBD2 (5 bases each). The CDR3 is 14 amino acids. From germline, CDR1 is SNHLY and CDR2 FYNNEI. Trimming took 5 bases from V and 0 from J, leaving 11 bases between them. Here the CDR3 DNA reads TGTGCCAGCAGTTTCGGGGCGCTCTCCTACGAGCAGTACTTC. It translates to CASSFGALSYEQYF. Variable domain in full (rest from reference TRBV2 and TRBJ2-7): EPEVTQTPSHQVTQMGQEVILRCVPISNHLYFYWYRQILGQKVEFLVSFYNNEISEKSEIFDDQFSVERPDGSNFTLKIRSTKLEDSAMYFCASSFGALSYEQYFGPGTRLTVT.

The V call is TRBV9, the J call TRBJ1-2, with TRBD1 matching 7 bases. Losses at the gene ends were 6 bases for V and 7 bases for J; bases not matched to a gene: 9. The CDR3 runs 13 residues. Germline V gene data show CDR1 as SGDLS and CDR2 as YYNGEE. CDR3 nucleotide sequence: TGTGCCAGCACGCGCGAGGGGGCTGGTGGCTACACCTTC. Translation: CASTREGAGGYTF. Variable domain in full (rest from reference TRBV9 and TRBJ1-2): DSGVTQTPKHLITATGQRVTLRCSPRSGDLSVYWYQQSLDQGLQFLIQYYNGEERAKGNILERFSAQQFPDLHSELNLSSLELGDSALYFCASTREGAGGYTFGSGTRLTVV.

This sequence joins TRBV27 and TRBJ1-4, with D perhaps TRBD1 (5 bases). CDR3 size: 16 residues. Trimming took 0 bases from V and 4 from J, leaving 12 bases between them. The germline V gene encodes CDR1 MNHEY and CDR2 SMNVEV (reference sequence). The CDR3 DNA is TGTGCCAGCAGTTTATCCGGGACCCAGGGTAATGAAAAACTGTTTTTT. It is translated as CASSLSGTQGNEKLFF.

The chain recombines TRBV28 with TRBJ2-1; D is ambiguous. Deletions cut 6 bases from V and 4 bases from J, with 13 bases between. The CDR3 has 14 residues. Germline CDR1 is MDHEN and CDR2 is SYDVKM. CDR3 sequence reads: CASSRPSNYNEQFF. For the CDR3, the DNA is TGTGCCAGCAGCCGACCGTCCAATTACAATGAGCAGTTCTTC.

The chain's CDR3 is CSAPESYNEQFF. CDR3 DNA: TGCAGTGCTCCCGAATCCTACAATGAGCAGTTCTTC. The V call is TRBV20-1, the J call TRBJ2-1; D is uncertain. V was cut by 5 bases and J by 1 base, with 6 bases left in between. This CDR3 region has 12 residues. Germline V gene lookup returns CDR1 DFQATT and CDR2 SNEGSKA (reference sequence).

As regards this clonotype: A junction end diverges from the germline sequence, so it may reflect a read error. The CDR3 loop is CAGSSDSGSYEQYF. The CDR3 DNA sequence: TGTGCCGGCAGCTCTGATAGCGGCTCCTACGAGCAGTACTTC. This rearrangement joins TRBV7-2 to TRBJ2-7; D might be TRBD2 (6 bases). The CDR3 contains 14 residues. Germline loops: CDR1 SGHTA, CDR2 FQGNSA.

This clonotype was counted only a few times. This chain connects TRBV10-3 to TRBJ2-5; tentative D call: TRBD2 (7 bases). CDR1 is ENHRY, CDR2 SYGVKD, per germline. CDR3 size: 15 residues. V lost 4 bases and J lost 4, with 16 bases in between. In DNA, the CDR3 is TGTGCCATCAGTGGAGGGGGGGGCCTTGGAGAGACCCAGTACTTC. It specifies CAISGGGGLGETQYF.

This clonotype was seen a handful of times. This chain uses TRBV7-2 with TRBJ2-1; D not resolved. This CDR3 region has 15 residues. Trimming left V 2 bases short and J 5 bases short, with 13 bases between. Germline V lookup: CDR1 SGHTA, CDR2 FQGNSA. CDR3 sequence (DNA): TGTGCCAGCAGCTTACCCGCCCTGAGCAACAATGAGCAGTTCTTC. Its protein product is CASSLPALSNNEQFF.

In this sample, this clonotype turned up many times. V usage is TRBV20-1 and J usage is TRBJ2-5, with D tentatively TRBD1 (6 bases). The CDR3 runs 14 residues. Germline lookup yields CDR1 DFQATT and CDR2 SNEGSKA (reference sequence). Trimming cost V 6 bases and J 7 bases, with 21 bases left between them. The CDR3 DNA reads as TGCAGTGCGCCGGACAGAGCCCTTCGCGGGACCCAGTACTTC. This encodes CSAPDRALRGTQYF.